This T cell receptor beta chain was found in a study of radiotherapy plus CTLA-4 blockade in lung cancer. Findings of the study overall: An expansion of tumor-derived TCR clones occurred in blood after radiotherapy plus ipilimumab.

Losses at the gene ends were 1 base for V and 7 bases for J; bases not matched to a gene: 7. CDR1 is MGHRA and CDR2 is YSYEKL in the germline V gene. The CDR3 spans 17 residues. Enrolled patients, whose metastatic non-small-cell lung cancer was chemo-refractory, received focal radiation plus CTLA-4 blockade with ipilimumab. Generated by immunoSEQ multiplex PCR, the TCRdb table keeps only in-frame clones and is missing some. Among about 39,000 clones listed, 75% to 80% were seen once. With regard to this clone: Antigen unknown.

The chain couples TRBV4-1 to TRBJ2-2; 12 bases are shared with TRBD2. This TCR was recovered from a human donor with non-small cell lung cancer that progressed on radiotherapy plus ipilimumab. This material consisted of peripheral blood, taken from a patient treated with radiotherapy plus ipilimumab. CDR3 protein: CASSQGLAGGPIGELFF. CDR3 nucleotide sequence: TGCGCCAGCAGCCAAGGTCTAGCGGGGGGGCCAATCGGGGAGCTGTTTTTT.